The clone carrying this T cell receptor beta chain has only a few counts. Its matching antigen is unknown. The sample originates from a study of human T cells and chemical hapten exposure. About the study: All patients underwent weekly scalp dosing with diphenylcyclopropenone for the full roughly 24-week study.

Time point meaning: patch test 2, 6 weeks after DPC sensitization. Treatment indicated: therapeutic diphenylcyclopropenone sensitization with weekly scalp DPC. Before extraction, the whole blood was not fractionated, and total RNA was taken from it. V was clipped by 4 bases and J by 0 bases, with 9 bases between them. The CDR3 spans 15 residues. CDR1 MNHNS and CDR2 SASEGT come from the germline V gene. Study-level points and caveats: Compared to controls, expanded TCRs made significantly more large clusters of similar CDR3s.

As originally analysed: Samples had a median of 95,638 TCRs, ranging roughly 20,000 to 750,000. Each CDR3 protein is one row after TCRdb ran MiXCR on the RACE reads. TCRdb assigned the V and J calls; the authors' analysis was not used. The sample has over 130,000 distinct CDR3 sequences, roughly 10% seen once. The source of this sequence is a woman aged 45-65 years with alopecia areata. Some clones in this sample may be carry-over from other donors' samples. The chain combines TRBV6-1 with TRBJ2-2, with a weak D call TRBD2 (5 bases). The starting material was whole blood, obtained in connection with sensitization to the hapten diphenylcyclopropenone (DPC). CDR3 bases: TGTGCCAGCAGTGTCGGACTCGCGAACACCGGGGAGCTGTTTTTT. This translates into CASSVGLANTGELFF.